Included here is one TCR beta chain sequence, with context. Its binding antigen is unknown. Base qualities are missing; no much larger clone stands one base away. TCRdb names Illumina HiSeq 1500 as the instrument used. Clones were called with MiXCR by TCRdb after fastp trimmed the public reads at Q25, and only in-frame beta chains were retained. Each CDR3 protein appears once, grouped with its most common genes and DNA. Recorded for this sample are roughly 600,000 distinct CDR3 sequences; more than 20% of them occurred a single time. Of the sample, 8% falls within the top ten clones. CDR1 and CDR2, per the germline V gene, are SNHLY and FYNNEI. V ends up 9 bases short and J 7 bases short, with an unmatched junction base count of 16. The CDR3 starts with the cysteine, ends with the phenylalanine, and has 16 residues. This entry keeps only the CDR3 DNA: 48 bases, framed from base 1. These data are taken from a study of T cell repertoires in cytomegalovirus infection (dated by TCRdb to about 2019). Background on the whole study: Because public TCR beta signatures pointed to carriage of CMV infection together with the matching HLA type, the HLA type of each donor mattered for the analysis. What the research found in general, with its limitations: The ex vivo response was dominated by HLA-C-restricted CMV-specific TCR beta clonotypes, which also provided the single most frequent clonotype in two of eight donors. Carriers of CMV infection plus the relevant HLA type were discriminated by the cumulative frequency of public TCR beta family members in the study cohort and in an independent approximately 350-donor cohort.

This TCR was sampled from a human donor in good health (CMV status not recorded). Some clones in this sample may be carry-over from other donors' samples. The sequenced material came from CD8+ T cells from PBMCs. The V gene is TRBV2 and the J gene is TRBJ2-1, and 9 bases in between align with TRBD2. The CDR3 reads as follows: CASVPRFNSGGNEQFF. The sequence in DNA is TGTGCCAGTGTCCCCCGATTCAATAGCGGGGGTAATGAGCAGTTCTTC.